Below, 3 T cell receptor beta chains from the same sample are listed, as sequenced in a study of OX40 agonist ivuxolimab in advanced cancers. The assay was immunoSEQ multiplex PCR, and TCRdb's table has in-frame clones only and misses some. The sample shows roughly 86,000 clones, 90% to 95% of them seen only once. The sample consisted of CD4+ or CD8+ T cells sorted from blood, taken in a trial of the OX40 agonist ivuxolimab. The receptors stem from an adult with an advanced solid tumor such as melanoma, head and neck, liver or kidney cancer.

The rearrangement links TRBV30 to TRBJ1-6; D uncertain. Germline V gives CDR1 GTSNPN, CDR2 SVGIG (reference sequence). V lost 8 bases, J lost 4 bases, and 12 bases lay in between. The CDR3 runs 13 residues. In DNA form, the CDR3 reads TGTGCCCATGGGGAATCGTATAATTCACCCCTCCACTTT. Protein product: CAHGESYNSPLHF.

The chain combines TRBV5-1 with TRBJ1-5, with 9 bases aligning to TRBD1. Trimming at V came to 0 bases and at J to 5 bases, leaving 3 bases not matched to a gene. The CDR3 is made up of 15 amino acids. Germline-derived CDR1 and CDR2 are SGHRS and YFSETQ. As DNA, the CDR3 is TGCGCCAGCAGCTTGGGGGGGACAGGGTATCAGCCCCAGCATTTT. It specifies CASSLGGTGYQPQHF.

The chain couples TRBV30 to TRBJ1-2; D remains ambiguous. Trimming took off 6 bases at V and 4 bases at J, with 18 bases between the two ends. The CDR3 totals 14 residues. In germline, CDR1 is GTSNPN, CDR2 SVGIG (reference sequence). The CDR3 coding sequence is TGTGCCTGTCCAGGTTTACAGCGAACCTATGGCTACACCTTC. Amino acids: CACPGLQRTYGYTF.